The T cell receptor (beta chain) under discussion was sequenced for a study of blood T cells in healthy people across ages. Study details: Roughly one uniquely barcoded beta molecule per two T cells was captured.

This clonotype was detected only a few times. The use of a sample-barcoded 5' primer and a J-beta primer mix characterized a second PCR of about 6 to 11 cycles. MiXCR, run by TCRdb on the 5' RACE reads, gives a single entry per CDR3 protein. The table includes approximately 1.5 million distinct CDR3 sequences, approximately 43% detected once. Per germline, CDR1 LGHDT and CDR2 YNNKEL (reference sequence). V was cut by 1 base and J by 3 bases, with 7 bases left in between. This CDR3 spans 14 amino acids. This TCR derives from a woman between 18 and 30 years old in good health. The material sequenced was blood. The chain carries TRBV3-1 and TRBJ1-5; D unresolved. CDR3 bases: TGTGCCAGCAGCCAAGGGTCTTACAATCAGCCCCAGCATTTT. Translated, it gives CASSQGSYNQPQHF.